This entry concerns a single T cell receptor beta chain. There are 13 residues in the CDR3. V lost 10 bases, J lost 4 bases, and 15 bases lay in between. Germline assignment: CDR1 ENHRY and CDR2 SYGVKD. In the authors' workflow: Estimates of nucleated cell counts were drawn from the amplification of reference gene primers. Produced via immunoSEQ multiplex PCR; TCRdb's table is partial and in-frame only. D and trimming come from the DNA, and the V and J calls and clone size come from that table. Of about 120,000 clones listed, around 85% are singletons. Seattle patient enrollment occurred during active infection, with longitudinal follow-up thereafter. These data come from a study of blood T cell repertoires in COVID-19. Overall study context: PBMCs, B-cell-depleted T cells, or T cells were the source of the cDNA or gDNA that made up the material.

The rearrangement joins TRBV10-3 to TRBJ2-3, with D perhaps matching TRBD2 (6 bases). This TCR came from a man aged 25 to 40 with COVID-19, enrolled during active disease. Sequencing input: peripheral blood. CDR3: CATQRVGADTQYF. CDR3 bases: TGTGCCACCCAGCGGGTCGGGGCAGATACGCAGTATTTT.